This T cell receptor (beta chain) was profiled in a study of blood T cells in healthy people across ages. Study information: Template switching caught about one barcoded beta molecule for each two T cells.

Concerning this clonotype itself: Its antigen remains unknown.

Using a J-beta primer mix together with a sample-barcoded 5' primer, a second PCR was run for roughly 7 to 12 cycles. Each CDR3 protein is one row after TCRdb ran MiXCR on the 5' RACE reads. The sample lists approximately 800,000 distinct CDR3 sequences, about 46% occurring once. The germline gives CDR1 DFQATT, CDR2 SNEGSKA (reference sequence). This CDR3 has 15 amino acids. V gave up 3 bases and J gave up 11 bases; unmatched junction bases: 15. Findings and caveats of the study: TCR beta diversity correlated strongly with naive T cell percentage.

The material sequenced was blood. This receptor was obtained from a man at least 80 years old in good health. This chain links TRBV20-1 with TRBJ2-5; 10 bases fit TRBD2. CDR3 DNA sequence: TGCAGTGCTAGGGCGAGCGGGAGGGCCGACTTTAAGCAGTACTTC. Translated: CSARASGRADFKQYF.